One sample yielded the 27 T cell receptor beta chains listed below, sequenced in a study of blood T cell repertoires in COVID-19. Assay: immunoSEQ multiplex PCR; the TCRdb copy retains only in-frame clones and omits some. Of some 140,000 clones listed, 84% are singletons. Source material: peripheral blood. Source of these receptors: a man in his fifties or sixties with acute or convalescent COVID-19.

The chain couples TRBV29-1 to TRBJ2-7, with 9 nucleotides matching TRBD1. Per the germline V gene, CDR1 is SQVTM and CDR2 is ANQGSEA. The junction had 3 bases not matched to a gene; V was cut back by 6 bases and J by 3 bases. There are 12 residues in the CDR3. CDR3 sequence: CSVGDRVYEQYF. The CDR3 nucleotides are TGCAGCGTGGGGGACAGGGTCTACGAGCAGTACTTC.

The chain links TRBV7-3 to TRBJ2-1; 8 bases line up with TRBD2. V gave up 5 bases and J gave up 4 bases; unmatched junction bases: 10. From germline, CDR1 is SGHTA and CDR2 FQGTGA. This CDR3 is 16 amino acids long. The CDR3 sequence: CASSPRVAGSYNEQFF. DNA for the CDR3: TGTGCCAGCAGCCCCCGGGTAGCGGGGTCATACAATGAGCAGTTCTTC. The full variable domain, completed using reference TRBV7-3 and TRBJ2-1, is GAGVSQTPSNKVTEKGKYVELRCDPISGHTALYWYRQSLGQGPEFLIYFQGTGAADDSGLPNDRFFAVRPEGSVSTLKIQRTERGDSAVYLCASSPRVAGSYNEQFFGPGTRLTVL.

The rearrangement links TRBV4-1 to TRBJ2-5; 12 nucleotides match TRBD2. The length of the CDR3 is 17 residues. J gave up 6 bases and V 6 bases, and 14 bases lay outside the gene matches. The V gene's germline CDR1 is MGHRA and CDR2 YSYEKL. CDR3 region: CASSLEPLAGGPKTQYF. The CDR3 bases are TGCGCCAGCAGTCTCGAACCCCTAGCGGGAGGGCCCAAGACCCAGTACTTC.

In DNA form, the CDR3 reads TGTGCCAGCAGCCAAGATAGAGGGACTAGCGTCTACGAGCAGTACTTC. Its translation is CASSQDRGTSVYEQYF. This chain uses TRBV14 with TRBJ2-7; 10 bases are a match to TRBD2. The junction had 5 bases not matched to a gene; V was cut back by 0 bases and J by 3 bases. CDR1 SGHDN and CDR2 FVKESK come from the germline V gene. The CDR3 length is 16 residues.

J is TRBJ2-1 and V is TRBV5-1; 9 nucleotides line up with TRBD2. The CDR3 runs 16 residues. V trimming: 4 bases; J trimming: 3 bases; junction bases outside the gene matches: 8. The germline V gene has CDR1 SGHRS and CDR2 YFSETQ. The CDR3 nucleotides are TGCGCCAGCAGCCCTCTGGGAGCGGGAGGCTACAATGAGCAGTTCTTC. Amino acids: CASSPLGAGGYNEQFF.

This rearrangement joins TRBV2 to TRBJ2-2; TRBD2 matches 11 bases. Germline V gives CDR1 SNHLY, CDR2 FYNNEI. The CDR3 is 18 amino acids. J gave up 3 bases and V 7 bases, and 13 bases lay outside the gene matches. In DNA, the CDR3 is TGTGCCAGCATAAAGCCTAGCGGGAGGTTTAGGCACACCGGGGAGCTGTTTTTT. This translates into CASIKPSGRFRHTGELFF.

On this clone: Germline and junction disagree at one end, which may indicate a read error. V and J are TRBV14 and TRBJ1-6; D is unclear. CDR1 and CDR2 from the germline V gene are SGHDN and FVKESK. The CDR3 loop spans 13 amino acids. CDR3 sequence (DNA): TGTGCCAGCAGCCAACTACCAGGTTCAACCCTCCACTTT. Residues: CASSQLPGSTLHF.

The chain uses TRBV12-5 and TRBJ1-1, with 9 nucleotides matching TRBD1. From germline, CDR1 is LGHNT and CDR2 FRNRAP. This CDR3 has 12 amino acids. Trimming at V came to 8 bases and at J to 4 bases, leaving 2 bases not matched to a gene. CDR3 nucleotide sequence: TGTGCTAGTCACAGGGGGCCCACTGAAGCTTTCTTT. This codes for CASHRGPTEAFF.

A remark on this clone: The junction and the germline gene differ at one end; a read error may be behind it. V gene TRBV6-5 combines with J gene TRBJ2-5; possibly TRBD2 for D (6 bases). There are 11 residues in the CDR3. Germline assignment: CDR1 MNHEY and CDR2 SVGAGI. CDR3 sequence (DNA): TGTGCCAGCAGGCGGGGACCCCAGCAGCACTTC. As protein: CASRRGPQQHF.

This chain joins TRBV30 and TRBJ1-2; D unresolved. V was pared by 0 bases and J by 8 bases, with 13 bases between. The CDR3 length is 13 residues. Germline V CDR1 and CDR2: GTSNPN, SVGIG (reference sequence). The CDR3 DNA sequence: TGTGCCTGGAGTGTATCGGGGTATCGGGGCTACACCTTC. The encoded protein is CAWSVSGYRGYTF.

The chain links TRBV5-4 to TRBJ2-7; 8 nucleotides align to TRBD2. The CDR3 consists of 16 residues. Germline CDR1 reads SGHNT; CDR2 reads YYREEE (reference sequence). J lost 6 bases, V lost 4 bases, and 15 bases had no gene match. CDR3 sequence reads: CASSIRGGPRSGEQYF. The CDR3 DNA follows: TGTGCCAGCAGCATACGGGGGGGCCCAAGGTCGGGCGAGCAGTACTTC.

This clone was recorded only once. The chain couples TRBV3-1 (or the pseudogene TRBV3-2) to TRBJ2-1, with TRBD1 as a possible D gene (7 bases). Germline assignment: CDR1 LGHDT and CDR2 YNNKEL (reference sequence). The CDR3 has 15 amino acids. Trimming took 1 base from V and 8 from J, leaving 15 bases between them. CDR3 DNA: TGTGCCAGCAGCCAAGCTCAGGGGGGAGAGCATGAGCAGTTCTTC. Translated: CASSQAQGGEHEQFF.

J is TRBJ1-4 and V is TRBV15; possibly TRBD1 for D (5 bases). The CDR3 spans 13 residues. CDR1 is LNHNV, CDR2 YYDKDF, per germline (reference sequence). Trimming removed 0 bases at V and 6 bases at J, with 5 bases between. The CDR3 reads CATSRDRDEKLFF. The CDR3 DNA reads TGTGCCACCAGCAGAGACAGGGATGAAAAACTGTTTTTT.

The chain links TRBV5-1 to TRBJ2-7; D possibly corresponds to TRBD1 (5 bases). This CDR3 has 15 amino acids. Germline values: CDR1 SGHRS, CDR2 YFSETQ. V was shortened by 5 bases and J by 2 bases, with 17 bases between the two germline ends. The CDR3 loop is CASSSWAGSTYEQYF. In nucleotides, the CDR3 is TGCGCCAGCAGTAGTTGGGCAGGGTCAACCTACGAGCAGTACTTC. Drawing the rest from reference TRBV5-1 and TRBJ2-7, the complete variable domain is KAGVTQTPRYLIKTRGQQVTLSCSPISGHRSVSWYQQTPGQGLQFLFEYFSETQRNKGNFPGRFSGRQFSNSRSEMNVSTLELGDSALYLCASSSWAGSTYEQYFGPGTRLTVT.

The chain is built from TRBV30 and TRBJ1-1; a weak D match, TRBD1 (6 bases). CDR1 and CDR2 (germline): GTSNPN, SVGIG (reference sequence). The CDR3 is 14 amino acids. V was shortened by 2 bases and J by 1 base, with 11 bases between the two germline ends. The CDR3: CAWSQDRTNTEAFF. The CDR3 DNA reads TGTGCCTGGAGTCAAGACAGGACGAACACTGAAGCTTTCTTT.

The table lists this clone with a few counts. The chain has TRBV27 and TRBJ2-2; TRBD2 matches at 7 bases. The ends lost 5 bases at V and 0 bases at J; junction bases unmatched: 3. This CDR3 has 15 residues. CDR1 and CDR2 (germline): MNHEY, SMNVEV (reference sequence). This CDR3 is CASSELAPNTGELFF. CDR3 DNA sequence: TGTGCCAGCAGTGAACTAGCGCCGAACACCGGGGAGCTGTTTTTT.

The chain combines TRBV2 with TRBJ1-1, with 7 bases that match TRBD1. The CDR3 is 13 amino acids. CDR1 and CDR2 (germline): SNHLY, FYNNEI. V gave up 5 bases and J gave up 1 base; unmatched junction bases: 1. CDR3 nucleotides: TGTGCCAGCAGTTGGACAGGGAACACTGAAGCTTTCTTT. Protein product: CASSWTGNTEAFF.

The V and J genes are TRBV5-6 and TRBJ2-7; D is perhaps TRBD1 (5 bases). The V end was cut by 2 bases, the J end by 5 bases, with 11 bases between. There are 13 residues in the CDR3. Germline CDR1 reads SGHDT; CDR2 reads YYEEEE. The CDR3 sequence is CASSFLLDNEQYF. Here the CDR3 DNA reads TGTGCCAGCAGCTTTCTATTGGACAACGAGCAGTACTTC. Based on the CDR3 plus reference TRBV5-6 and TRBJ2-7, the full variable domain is DAGVTQSPTHLIKTRGQQVTLRCSPKSGHDTVSWYQQALGQGPQFIFQYYEEEERQRGNFPDRFSGHQFPNYSSELNVNALLLGDSALYLCASSFLLDNEQYFGPGTRLTVT.

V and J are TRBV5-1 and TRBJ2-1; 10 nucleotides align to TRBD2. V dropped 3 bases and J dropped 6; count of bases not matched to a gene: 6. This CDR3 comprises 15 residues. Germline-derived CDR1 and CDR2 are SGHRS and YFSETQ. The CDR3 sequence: CASSSSGRISNEQFF. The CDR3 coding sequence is TGCGCCAGCAGCTCTAGCGGGAGAATCTCCAATGAGCAGTTCTTC.

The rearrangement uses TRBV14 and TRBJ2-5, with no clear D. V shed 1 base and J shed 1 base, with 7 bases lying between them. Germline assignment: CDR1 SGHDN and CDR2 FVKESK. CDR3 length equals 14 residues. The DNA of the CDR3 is TGTGCCAGCAGCCAAGCTATCTTCCAAGAGACCCAGTACTTC. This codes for CASSQAIFQETQYF.

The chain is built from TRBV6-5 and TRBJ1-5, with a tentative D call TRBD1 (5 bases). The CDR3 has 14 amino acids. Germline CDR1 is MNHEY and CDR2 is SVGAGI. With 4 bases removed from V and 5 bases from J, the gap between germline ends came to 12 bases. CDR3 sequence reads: CASSSGTYDQPQHF. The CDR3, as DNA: TGTGCCAGCAGTTCAGGGACTTACGATCAGCCCCAGCATTTT.

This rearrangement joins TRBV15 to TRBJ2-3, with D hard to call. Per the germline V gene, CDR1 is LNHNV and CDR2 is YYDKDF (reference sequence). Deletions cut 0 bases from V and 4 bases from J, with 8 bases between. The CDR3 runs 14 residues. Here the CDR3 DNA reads TGTGCCACCAGCAGAGATCAATCGGCAGATACGCAGTATTTT. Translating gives CATSRDQSADTQYF. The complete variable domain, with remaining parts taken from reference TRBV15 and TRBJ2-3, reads DAMVIQNPRYQVTQFGKPVTLSCSQTLNHNVMYWYQQKSSQAPKLLFHYYDKDFNNEADTPDNFQSRRPNTSFCFLDIRSPGLGDTAMYLCATSRDQSADTQYFGPGTRLTVL.

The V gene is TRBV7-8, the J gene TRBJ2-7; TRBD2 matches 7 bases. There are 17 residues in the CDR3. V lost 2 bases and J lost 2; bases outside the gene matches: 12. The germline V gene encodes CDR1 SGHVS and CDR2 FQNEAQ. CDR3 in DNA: TGTGCCAGCAGCTTAAGCTCTGGAGCGGGGCCTACCTACGAGCAGTACTTC. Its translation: CASSLSSGAGPTYEQYF.

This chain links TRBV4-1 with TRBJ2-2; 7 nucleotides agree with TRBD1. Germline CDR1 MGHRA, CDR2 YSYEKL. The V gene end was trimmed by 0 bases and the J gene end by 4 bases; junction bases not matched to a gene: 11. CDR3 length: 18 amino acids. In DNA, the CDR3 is TGCGCCAGCAGCCAAGAGTTAAAAGGACAGGCGAGCACCGGGGAGCTGTTTTTT. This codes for CASSQELKGQASTGELFF.

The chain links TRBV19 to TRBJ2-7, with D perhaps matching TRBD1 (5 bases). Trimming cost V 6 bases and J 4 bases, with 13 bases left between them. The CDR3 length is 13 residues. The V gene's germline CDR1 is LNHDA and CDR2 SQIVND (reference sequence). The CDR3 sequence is CASRPGFTYEQYF. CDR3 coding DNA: TGTGCCAGTAGACCAGGGTTTACGTACGAGCAGTACTTC.

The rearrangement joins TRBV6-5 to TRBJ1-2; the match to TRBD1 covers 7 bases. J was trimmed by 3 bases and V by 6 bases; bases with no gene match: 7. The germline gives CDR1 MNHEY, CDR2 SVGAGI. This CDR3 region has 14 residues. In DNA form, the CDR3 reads TGTGCCAGCAGGGGAGACAGGGTGGACTATGGCTACACCTTC. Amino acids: CASRGDRVDYGYTF.

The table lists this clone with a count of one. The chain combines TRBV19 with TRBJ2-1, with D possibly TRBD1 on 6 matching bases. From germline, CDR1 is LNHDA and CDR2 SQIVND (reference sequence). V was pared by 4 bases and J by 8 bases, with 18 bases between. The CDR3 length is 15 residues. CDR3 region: CASSTQVRGRYEQFF. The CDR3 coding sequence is TGTGCCAGTAGTACCCAAGTCAGGGGAAGGTATGAGCAGTTCTTC. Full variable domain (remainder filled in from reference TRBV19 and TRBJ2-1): DGGITQSPKYLFRKEGQNVTLSCEQNLNHDAMYWYRQDPGQGLRLIYYSQIVNDFQKGDIAEGYSVSREKKESFPLTVTSAQKNPTAFYLCASSTQVRGRYEQFFGPGTRLTVL.